This T cell receptor beta chain was captured by sequencing in a study of Ad26.COV2.S vaccination and SARS-CoV-2 variants (dated by TCRdb to the early 2020s). For the study in its entirety: Vaccine-arm donors were drawn from COV1001, a multicentre, randomized, double-blind, placebo-controlled phase I-IIa trial of Ad26.COV2.S in healthy adults. Dosing of Ad26.COV2.S was intramuscular, at either 5x10^10 or 1x10^11 viral particles, delivered as one shot or as two shots spaced 56 days apart. TCRbeta repertoire sequencing was used to assess the specificity and breadth of SARS-CoV-2-reactive T cell receptors after Ad26.COV2.S vaccination. Throughout the experiments and outcome assessment, investigators stayed blinded to trial group allocation. The TCR-sequenced set comprised about 32 samples: approximately 19 Ad26.COV2.S vaccine recipients, 5 placebo recipients and 8 SARS-CoV-2 convalescent individuals. Participants in the trial were split at random into five groups of five each, receiving low-dose or high-dose Ad26.COV2.S once or twice, or else placebo on both occasions. The study at large found these results: After vaccination, substantial breadth of spike-specific CD8+ and CD4+ T cell responses was reported. Vaccine and placebo recipients had comparable non-spike TCR breadth, which fits with the vaccine containing only spike. The authors noted that the TCR breadth and depth analyses may have underestimated total T cell responses. Ad26.COV2.S recipients had higher spike-specific TCR breadth than placebo recipients (P = 0.0014). The study was not powered for comparison of responses between vaccine doses or regimens.

This specimen's treatment or condition label, per the study, means: around 19 received Ad26.COV2.S at low or high dose, single or two shots; about 5 received placebo; per-sample allocation not given. Repertoires of vaccine and placebo recipients were sequenced from samples collected on day 63 after the first injection. Between 29 July and 7 August 2020, Cohort 1b enrolled about 27 adults aged 18-55 years at one site in Boston, USA. Ad26.COV2.S was a replication-incompetent adenovirus type 26 vector that expressed a prefusion-stabilized SARS-CoV-2 spike protein derived from the original Wuhan strain. With regard to this clone: Which antigen it targets is not known. The input lacks base qualities; no much larger clone sits a single base away.

The immunoSEQ Assay was used to sequence TCRbeta CDR3 regions. After extraction, genomic DNA underwent amplification by bias-controlled multiplex PCR, followed by high-throughput sequencing. Under the source paper's analysis protocol: Collapsing and filtering of sequences were performed to quantify the absolute abundance of each unique TCRbeta CDR3 region. T cell fraction was estimated by normalizing TCRbeta template counts to usable DNA, with usable DNA measured through amplification of reference genes found in all nucleated cells. Repertoire TCRs were annotated as SARS-CoV-2-specific by exact matching of V gene, CDR3 amino acid sequence and J gene to a known reactive TCR set. The reference SARS-CoV-2 TCR set was derived from MIRA and filtered for enrichment in COVID-19-positive ImmuneCODE repertoires, a step that removed public or cross-reactive TCRs. Using the MIRA antigens, annotated TCRs were further analysed by specific ORF or by position within an ORF. Depth was the summed frequency of annotated unique rearrangements, while breadth was defined as annotated unique rearrangements over total unique productive rearrangements. Two-sided Wilcoxon rank-sum tests were used to compare TCR breadth between groups. Imported from immuneACCESS, the table was reduced by TCRdb to in-frame sequences with V and J called. These copies leave out some clones; in studies compared against another copy, an unresolved V gene accounts for under half, and the cause of the remainder is not known. The V and J calls and clone size are taken from that table; D and trimming were inferred from the DNA. The sample records 350,000 to 600,000 clones, 80% to 90% of which are singletons. The top ten clones comprise approximately 1.7% of the sample.

The starting material was peripheral blood, obtained in a trial of Ad26.COV2.S vaccine versus placebo. The TCR was taken from a person between 18 and 65 years old who received the Ad26.COV2.S COVID-19 vaccine or a placebo.

For the CDR3, the sequence is CASSPRDRVNEQYF. The nucleotide sequence is given as TGTGCCAGCTCACCTCGGGACAGGGTAAACGAGCAGTACTTC. Recombination connected TRBV18 to TRBJ2-7; TRBD1 aligns with 9 central bases. V has 3 bases trimmed and J has 5 bases trimmed; junction bases matching no gene number 5. CDR1 and CDR2, looked up from the germline V gene, are KGHSH and LQKENI. The CDR3 goes from the cysteine to the phenylalanine over 14 residues. The kept DNA is CDR3 alone, 42 bases in frame from the first base.